These T cell receptor beta chains were read from a single sample in a study of OX40 agonist ivuxolimab in advanced cancers. Sequencing used immunoSEQ multiplex PCR; TCRdb keeps in-frame clones, though not all of them. The sample yields approximately 32,000 clones, 80% to 85% seen once. Material: CD4+ or CD8+ T cells sorted from blood, obtained in a trial of the OX40 agonist ivuxolimab. These receptors all come from an adult with an advanced solid tumor such as melanoma, head and neck, liver or kidney cancer. CDR3s include the opening cysteine and the closing phenylalanine or tryptophan. A D gene is named only where the DNA matches it firmly. Size is omitted from some rows. Given values are once, few, many or a class for expanded clones.

cdr3_nt | cdr3_aa | v_call | d_call | j_call | clone_size
TGTGCCAGCAGCTCAAACAGAGGAAACTCCTACGAGCAGTACTTC | CASSSNRGNSYEQYF | TRBV13 | . | TRBJ2-7 | .
TGTGCCAGCAGCCTTCCTCCCGGGACTAGCGGGACTAGGGATGAGCAGTTCTTC | CASSLPPGTSGTRDEQFF | TRBV28 | TRBD2 | TRBJ2-1 | .
TGTGCCACCGTGGGGGGGGCGACTGAAGCTTTCTTT | CATVGGATEAFF | TRBV6-1 | . | TRBJ1-1 | .
TGTGCCAGCACCGCCGGGCCCCATTCTTCACCCCTCCACTTT | CASTAGPHSSPLHF | TRBV6-6 | . | TRBJ1-6 | once
TGTGCCTGGAGTGTACAAGGACAGAACACTGAAGCTTTCTTT | CAWSVQGQNTEAFF | TRBV30 | . | TRBJ1-1 | .
TGTGCCAGCAGCCACAGACTAGCGGGAGAAACAGATACGCAGTATTTT | CASSHRLAGETDTQYF | TRBV5-6 | TRBD2 | TRBJ2-3 | .
TGCAGCGTCCAAATGGACTCCCTCCAGCCCCAGCATTTT | CSVQMDSLQPQHF | TRBV29-1 | . | TRBJ1-5 | .
TGTGCCTGGAGTGTGGGGGGCTCGGCAGATACGCAGTATTTT | CAWSVGGSADTQYF | TRBV30 | . | TRBJ2-3 | .
TGTGCCAGCAGTGAAAGGCGACAGGGCCTGAACACTGAAGCTTTCTTT | CASSERRQGLNTEAFF | TRBV6-1 | TRBD1 | TRBJ1-1 | .
TGTGCCAGCAGCTTGGGAACCGGGACTACCTTC | CASSLGTGTTF | TRBV5-6 | . | TRBJ1-2 | .
TGCAGCGTTGAAGACCCCCGGGAGGGGGGCTACGAGCAGTACTTC | CSVEDPREGGYEQYF | TRBV29-1 | TRBD2 | TRBJ2-7 | .
TGTGCCAGTAGTTGGGGCAATGAGCAGTTCTTC | CASSWGNEQFF | TRBV19 | . | TRBJ2-1 | .
TGTGCCAGCAGCTTATCTCAGGGGGTAAGCGTTGGAGAGCAGTACTTC | CASSLSQGVSVGEQYF | TRBV13 | TRBD1 | TRBJ2-7 | once
TGTGCCAGCAGCGCCCGGGACAGGCGCCAAGAGACCCAGTACTTC | CASSARDRRQETQYF | TRBV7-7 | TRBD1 | TRBJ2-5 | .
TGTGCCAGTAGTATGACTAGCGGCTCCTACGAGCAGTACTTC | CASSMTSGSYEQYF | TRBV19 | TRBD2 | TRBJ2-7 | .
TGTGCCAGCAGTCGGACAGGGGGGGACACCGGGGAGCTGTTTTTT | CASSRTGGDTGELFF | TRBV6-5 | TRBD1 | TRBJ2-2 | .
TGTGCCAGTAGTACCTCAAGGGACAGTATCTATGGCTACACCTTC | CASSTSRDSIYGYTF | TRBV19 | TRBD1 | TRBJ1-2 | .
TGTGCCATCAGTGAGCGGGGCAGGGGACAGGAAGCTTTCTTT | CAISERGRGQEAFF | TRBV10-3 | TRBD1 | TRBJ1-1 | few
TGTGCCAGAAGCTGGAGGGCGGATCCGGGTTGTGAAAAACTGTTTTTT | CARSWRADPGCEKLFF | TRBV5-3 | . | TRBJ1-4 | .
TGTGCCAGCAGCGTAGTTGTGACAGCTAGCGGGAGATTAGCCAAAAACATTCAGTACTTC | CASSVVVTASGRLAKNIQYF | TRBV9 | TRBD2 | TRBJ2-4 | .
TGTGCCAGCAGGGGGACAGGGGAGCTCCCTTCTGGGGCCAACGTCCTGACTTTC | CASRGTGELPSGANVLTF | TRBV2 | TRBD1 | TRBJ2-6 | .
TGTGCCAGCAGTCCCTTTTCGGCAGGGGATGGCTACACCTTC | CASSPFSAGDGYTF | TRBV27 | . | TRBJ1-2 | .
TGTGCCAGCCTTAGGACTAGCGGGGGGGCCGTCGACTACGAGCAGTACTTC | CASLRTSGGAVDYEQYF | TRBV27 | TRBD2 | TRBJ2-7 | .
TGTGCCAGCAGCCAAAGTGCCTACGAGCAGTACTTC | CASSQSAYEQYF | TRBV14 | . | TRBJ2-7 | .
TGTGCCAGCAGCTTAGTGGGGACCCTAGGGACTGAAGCTTTCTTT | CASSLVGTLGTEAFF | TRBV7-8 | . | TRBJ1-1 | .
TGTGCCAGCAGTGAAGGGACAGGGGATTCAGATACGCAGTATTTT | CASSEGTGDSDTQYF | TRBV6-4 | TRBD1 | TRBJ2-3 | few
TGTGCCAGCCATGACGGTTACTCCTACAATGAGCAGTTCTTC | CASHDGYSYNEQFF | TRBV2 | . | TRBJ2-1 | .
TGCAGCGTTGACAGGGGGCAGGTTAGCGGCTACAATGAGCAGTTCTTC | CSVDRGQVSGYNEQFF | TRBV29-1 | TRBD1 | TRBJ2-1 | .
TGTGCCAGCAGTGCCATGGGGCTTGGAGGCGACACCATATATTTT | CASSAMGLGGDTIYF | TRBV2 | . | TRBJ1-3 | .
TGTGCCAGCAGCCATCAGGCGGAGAATGAGCAGTTCTTC | CASSHQAENEQFF | TRBV7-9 | . | TRBJ2-1 | .
TGTGCCAGCTCATACGACAGAGGGAAAACCTACGAGCAGTACTTC | CASSYDRGKTYEQYF | TRBV18 | . | TRBJ2-7 | .
TGCGCCAGCAGCTCACCGGGGGGCAGGGAGCAGTACTTC | CASSSPGGREQYF | TRBV5-1 | . | TRBJ2-7 | medium-sized
TGCGCCAGCAGCCAAGGATGGCAGGGGTACGAGCAGTACTTC | CASSQGWQGYEQYF | TRBV4-3 | . | TRBJ2-7 | .
TGTGCCAGCGGAAGCGAGTTCGCTGAAGCTTTCTTT | CASGSEFAEAFF | TRBV6-1 | . | TRBJ1-1 | .
TGTGCCAGCAGCTTGACAGGTCATACGATGGATGAGCAGTTCTTC | CASSLTGHTMDEQFF | TRBV5-6 | . | TRBJ2-1 | .
TGTGCCAGCAGTGATTGGCTAGGGGGCAATCAGCCCCAGCATTTT | CASSDWLGGNQPQHF | TRBV6-4 | . | TRBJ1-5 | once
TGTGCCAGCTTCGTAGCGGGAGGGACCAATGAGCAGTTCTTC | CASFVAGGTNEQFF | TRBV6-1 | TRBD2 | TRBJ2-1 | .
TGTGCCAGCAGCCTACTAGCGGGAGAGTCCGAGCAGTACTTC | CASSLLAGESEQYF | TRBV6-1 | TRBD2 | TRBJ2-7 | .
TGTGCCACCTTATTTTATATGAGCTCCTACGAGCAGTACTTC | CATLFYMSSYEQYF | TRBV6-1 | . | TRBJ2-7 | .
TGTGCCAGCAGTTTAAGTAGCGGGAGAGCGTACAATGAGCAGTTCTTC | CASSLSSGRAYNEQFF | TRBV27 | TRBD2 | TRBJ2-1 | .
TGTGCCAGCAGCACCGGGACAGGGGAGAATTCACCCCTCCACTTT | CASSTGTGENSPLHF | TRBV2 | TRBD1 | TRBJ1-6 | .
TGTGCCAGCAGCACAGGGTTCGAGCAGTACTTC | CASSTGFEQYF | TRBV2 | . | TRBJ2-7 | .
TGCGCCAGCAGCCAAGATCCTGGGAGGTACGAGCAGTACTTC | CASSQDPGRYEQYF | TRBV4-3 | . | TRBJ2-7 | .
TGTGCCAGCAGTCAGGGGACAGAAAATAATTCACCCCTCCACTTT | CASSQGTENNSPLHF | TRBV6-5 | TRBD1 | TRBJ1-6 | .
TGTGCCAGCAGCCTACCGCCGGGACAGGGGTTGACAGATACGCAGTATTTT | CASSLPPGQGLTDTQYF | TRBV5-4 | TRBD1 | TRBJ2-3 | few
TGTGCCAGCAGCTGGGGAGGGAGGAATGAGCAGTTCTTC | CASSWGGRNEQFF | TRBV13 | TRBD2 | TRBJ2-1 | .
TGTGCCAGTAGTATTATTCCCGGGACAGGGGGAGAGACCCAGTACTTC | CASSIIPGTGGETQYF | TRBV19 | TRBD1 | TRBJ2-5 | .
TGTGCCAGCAGCCTGGACGGACCCAATCAGCCCCAGCATTTT | CASSLDGPNQPQHF | TRBV5-4 | . | TRBJ1-5 | .
TGTGCCAGCACTGATGAGTCCTACGAGCAGTACTTC | CASTDESYEQYF | TRBV28 | . | TRBJ2-7 | .
TGCAGCGTACTCAGGGCCTCTAGCACAGATACGCAGTATTTT | CSVLRASSTDTQYF | TRBV29-1 | . | TRBJ2-3 | .
TGTGCCAGCAGCTCCAACCGGGACCTACCCCGGGAGGTAACCTACAATGAGCAGTTCTTC | CASSSNRDLPREVTYNEQFF | TRBV28 | TRBD2 | TRBJ2-1 | .
TGTGCCAGCAGCTTAGGTGGGCCGAGCGAGCAGTTCTTC | CASSLGGPSEQFF | TRBV7-6 | . | TRBJ2-1 | .
TGTGCCAGCAGGCCGGGACAGGGGACCTACGAGCAGTACTTC | CASRPGQGTYEQYF | TRBV27 | TRBD1 | TRBJ2-7 | .
TGTGCCAGCAGTGACTCAGGGATCTATGGCTACACCTTC | CASSDSGIYGYTF | TRBV25-1 | . | TRBJ1-2 | many
TGCGCCAGCAGCCCGACTAGCGGGAGGGCCTGGAGCGAGCAGTACTTC | CASSPTSGRAWSEQYF | TRBV5-1 | TRBD2 | TRBJ2-7 | .
TGCGCCAGCAGCCCGAGAAGCCTAGCGGGGCTGGATGAGCAGTTCTTC | CASSPRSLAGLDEQFF | TRBV4-3 | TRBD2 | TRBJ2-1 | .
TGTGCCAGCAGCTTAGAACGGACAGGGGGTGAAGCTTTCTTT | CASSLERTGGEAFF | TRBV7-6 | TRBD1 | TRBJ1-1 | .
TGTGCCAGCAGCTTATATGTACTAGCGAACTACAATGAGCAGTTCTTC | CASSLYVLANYNEQFF | TRBV4-2 | TRBD2 | TRBJ2-1 | few
TGTGCCAGCAGCTTAGATCTCGCCTCGGGGACGGAAGGCTACGAGCAGTACTTC | CASSLDLASGTEGYEQYF | TRBV11-2 | . | TRBJ2-7 | .
TGTGCCAGCAGCCCCTCCGCGGTTGACGAGCAGTACTTC | CASSPSAVDEQYF | TRBV11-2 | . | TRBJ2-7 | once